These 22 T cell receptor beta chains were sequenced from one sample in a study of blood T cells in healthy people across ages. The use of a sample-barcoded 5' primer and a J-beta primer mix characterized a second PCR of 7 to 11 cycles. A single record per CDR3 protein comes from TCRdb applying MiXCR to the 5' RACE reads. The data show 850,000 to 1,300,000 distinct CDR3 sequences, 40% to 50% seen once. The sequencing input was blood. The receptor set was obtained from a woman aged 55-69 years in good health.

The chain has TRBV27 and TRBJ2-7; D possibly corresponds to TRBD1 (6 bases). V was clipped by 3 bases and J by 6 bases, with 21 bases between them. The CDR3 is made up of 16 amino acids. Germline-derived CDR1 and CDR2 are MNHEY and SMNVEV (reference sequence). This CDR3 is CASSFRAGAVALEQYF. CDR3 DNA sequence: TGTGCCAGCAGTTTTAGGGCAGGGGCCGTCGCCCTCGAGCAGTACTTC.

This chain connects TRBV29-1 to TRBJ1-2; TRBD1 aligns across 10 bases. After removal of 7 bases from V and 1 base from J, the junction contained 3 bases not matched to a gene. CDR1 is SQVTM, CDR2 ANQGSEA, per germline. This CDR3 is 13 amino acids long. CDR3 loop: CSAGQGGNYGYTF. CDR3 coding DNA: TGCAGCGCCGGACAGGGGGGTAACTATGGCTACACCTTC.

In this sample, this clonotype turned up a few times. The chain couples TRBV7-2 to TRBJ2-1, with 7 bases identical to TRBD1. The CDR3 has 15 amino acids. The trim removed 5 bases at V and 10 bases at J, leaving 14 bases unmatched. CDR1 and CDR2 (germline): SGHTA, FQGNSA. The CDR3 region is CASSHPGQLGREQFF. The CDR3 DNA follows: TGTGCCAGCAGCCACCCGGGACAGCTAGGCAGAGAGCAGTTCTTC.

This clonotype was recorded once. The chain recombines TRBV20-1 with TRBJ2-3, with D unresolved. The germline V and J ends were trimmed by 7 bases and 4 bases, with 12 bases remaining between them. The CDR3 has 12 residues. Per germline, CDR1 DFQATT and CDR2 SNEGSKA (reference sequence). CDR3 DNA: TGCAGTGGGGCAATCGCTGCAGATACGCAGTATTTT. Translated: CSGAIAADTQYF.

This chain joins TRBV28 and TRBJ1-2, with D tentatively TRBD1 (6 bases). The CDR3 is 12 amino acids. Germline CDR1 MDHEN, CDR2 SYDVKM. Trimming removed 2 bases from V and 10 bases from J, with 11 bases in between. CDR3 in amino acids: CASSLPHRDYTF. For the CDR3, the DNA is TGTGCCAGCAGTTTACCCCACAGGGACTACACCTTC.

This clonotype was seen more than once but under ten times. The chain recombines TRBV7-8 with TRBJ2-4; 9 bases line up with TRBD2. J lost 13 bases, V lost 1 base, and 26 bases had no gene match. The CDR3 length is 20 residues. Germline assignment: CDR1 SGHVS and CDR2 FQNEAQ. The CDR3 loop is CASSLEGRVIVLSLAGLQYF. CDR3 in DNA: TGTGCCAGCAGCTTAGAGGGCAGAGTCATCGTATTAAGTCTAGCGGGGTTGCAGTACTTC.

CDR3 coding DNA: TGTGCCAGCAGCTACGCGTACAGGGGAGCAATCGTGGAGGGCTACACCTTC. Residues: CASSYAYRGAIVEGYTF. The V and J genes are TRBV6-6 and TRBJ1-2; 7 bases agree with TRBD1. Germline CDR1 and CDR2: MNHNY and SVGAGI (reference sequence). J gave up 8 bases and V 6 bases, and 21 bases lay outside the gene matches. The CDR3 covers 17 residues.

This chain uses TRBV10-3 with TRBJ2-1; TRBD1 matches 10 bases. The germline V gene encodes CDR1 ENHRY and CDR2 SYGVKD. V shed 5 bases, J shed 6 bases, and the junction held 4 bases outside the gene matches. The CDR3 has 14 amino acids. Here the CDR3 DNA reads TGTGCCATCAGTAGGGACAGGGGTTTCAATGAGCAGTTCTTC. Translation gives CAISRDRGFNEQFF.

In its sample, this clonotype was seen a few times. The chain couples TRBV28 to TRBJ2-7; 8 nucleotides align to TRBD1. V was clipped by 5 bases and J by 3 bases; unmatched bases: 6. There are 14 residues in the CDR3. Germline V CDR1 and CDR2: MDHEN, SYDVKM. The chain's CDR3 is CASSPTGTGYEQYF. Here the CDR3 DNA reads TGTGCCAGCAGTCCCACCGGGACAGGCTACGAGCAGTACTTC.

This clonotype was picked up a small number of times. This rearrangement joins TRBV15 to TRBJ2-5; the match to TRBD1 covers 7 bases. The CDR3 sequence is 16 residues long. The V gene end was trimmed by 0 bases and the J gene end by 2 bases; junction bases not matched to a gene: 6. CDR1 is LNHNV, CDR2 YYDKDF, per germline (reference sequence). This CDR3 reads CATSRESGTVQETQYF. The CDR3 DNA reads TGTGCCACCAGCAGAGAGTCCGGGACAGTACAAGAGACCCAGTACTTC.

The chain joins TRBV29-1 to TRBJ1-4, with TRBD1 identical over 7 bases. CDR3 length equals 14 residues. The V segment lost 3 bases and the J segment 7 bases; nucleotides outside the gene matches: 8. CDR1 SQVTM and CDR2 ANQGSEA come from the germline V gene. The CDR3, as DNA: TGCAGCGTTGAGGAGACAGGGTTTAGTGAAAAACTGTTTTTT. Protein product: CSVEETGFSEKLFF.

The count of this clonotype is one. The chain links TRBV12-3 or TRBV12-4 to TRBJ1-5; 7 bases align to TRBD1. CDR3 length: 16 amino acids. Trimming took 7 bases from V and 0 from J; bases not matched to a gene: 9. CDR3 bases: TGTGCCAGCACCCCCAGGCCAGGGGGTAGCAATCAGCCCCAGCATTTT. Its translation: CASTPRPGGSNQPQHF.

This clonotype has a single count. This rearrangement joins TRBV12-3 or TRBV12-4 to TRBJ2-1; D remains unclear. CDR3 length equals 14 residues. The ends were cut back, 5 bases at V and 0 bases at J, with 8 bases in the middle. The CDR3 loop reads CASSVRISYNEQFF. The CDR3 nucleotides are TGTGCCAGCAGTGTTAGGATCTCCTACAATGAGCAGTTCTTC.

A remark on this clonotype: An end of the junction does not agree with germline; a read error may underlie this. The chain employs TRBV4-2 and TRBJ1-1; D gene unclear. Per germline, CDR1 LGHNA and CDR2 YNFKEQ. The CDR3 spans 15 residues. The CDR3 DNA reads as TGTGCCGGCAGCCAAGATCCCGGGTTGAGAAAGGTAGCTTTCTTT. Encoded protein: CAGSQDPGLRKVAFF.

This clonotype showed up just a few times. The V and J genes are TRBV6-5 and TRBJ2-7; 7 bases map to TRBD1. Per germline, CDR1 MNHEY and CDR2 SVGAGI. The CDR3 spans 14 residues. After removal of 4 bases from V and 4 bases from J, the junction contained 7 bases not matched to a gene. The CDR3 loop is CASSLGQGEYEQYF. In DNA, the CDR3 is TGTGCCAGCAGTTTGGGGCAGGGGGAATACGAGCAGTACTTC.

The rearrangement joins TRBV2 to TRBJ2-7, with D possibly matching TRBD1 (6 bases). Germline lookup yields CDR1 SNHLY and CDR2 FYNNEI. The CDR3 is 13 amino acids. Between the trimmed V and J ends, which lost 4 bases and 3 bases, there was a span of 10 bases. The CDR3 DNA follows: TGTGCCAGCAGTGGGGACATCGGCTACGAGCAGTACTTC. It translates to CASSGDIGYEQYF.

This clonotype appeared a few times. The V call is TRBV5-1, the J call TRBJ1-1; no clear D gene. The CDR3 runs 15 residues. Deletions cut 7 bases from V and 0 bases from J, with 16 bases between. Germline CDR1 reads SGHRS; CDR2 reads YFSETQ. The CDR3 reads CASRPGLNLNTEAFF. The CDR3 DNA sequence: TGCGCCAGCCGACCCGGCCTCAATCTGAACACTGAAGCTTTCTTT.

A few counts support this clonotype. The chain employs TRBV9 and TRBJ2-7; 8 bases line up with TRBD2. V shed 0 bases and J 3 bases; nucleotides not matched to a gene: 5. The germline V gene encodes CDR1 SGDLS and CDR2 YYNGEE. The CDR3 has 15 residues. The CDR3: CASSVEEREGYEQYF. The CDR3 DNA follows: TGTGCCAGCAGCGTAGAGGAACGGGAGGGCTACGAGCAGTACTTC.

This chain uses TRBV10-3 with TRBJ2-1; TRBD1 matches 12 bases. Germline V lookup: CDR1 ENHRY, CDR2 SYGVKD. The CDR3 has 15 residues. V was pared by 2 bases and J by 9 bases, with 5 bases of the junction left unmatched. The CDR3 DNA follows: TGTGCCATCAGTGAGATCGGGACAGGGGGCAGTGAGCAGTTCTTC. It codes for CAISEIGTGGSEQFF.

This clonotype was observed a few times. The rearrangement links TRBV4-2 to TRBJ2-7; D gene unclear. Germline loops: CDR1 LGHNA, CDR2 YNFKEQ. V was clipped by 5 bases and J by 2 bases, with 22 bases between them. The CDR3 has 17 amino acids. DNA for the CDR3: TGTGCCAGCAGCAGAGCAGGCGATAGTGTGGGGACCTACGAGCAGTACTTC. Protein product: CASSRAGDSVGTYEQYF.

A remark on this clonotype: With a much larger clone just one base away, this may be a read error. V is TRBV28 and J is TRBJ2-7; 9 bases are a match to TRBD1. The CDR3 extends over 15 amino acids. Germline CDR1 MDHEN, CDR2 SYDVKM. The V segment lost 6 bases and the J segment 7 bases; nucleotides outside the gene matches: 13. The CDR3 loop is CASSNDRDRVWEQYF. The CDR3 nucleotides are TGTGCCAGCAGCAACGACCGGGACAGGGTTTGGGAGCAGTACTTC.

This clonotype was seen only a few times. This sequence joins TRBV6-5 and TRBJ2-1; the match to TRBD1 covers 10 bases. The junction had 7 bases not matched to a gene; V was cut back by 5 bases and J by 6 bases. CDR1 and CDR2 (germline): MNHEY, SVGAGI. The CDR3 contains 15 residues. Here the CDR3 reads CASSPGQGPLNEQFF. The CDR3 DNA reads TGTGCCAGCAGTCCGGGACAGGGGCCCCTCAATGAGCAGTTCTTC.